Listed here are 19 T cell receptor beta chains from one sample, sequenced in a study of T cells in lung cancer brain metastases. Profiled with immunoSEQ multiplex PCR; TCRdb holds only in-frame clones, not every one. Of roughly 5,000 clones detected, 85% appear once; the ten largest clones hold roughly 8.3%. Material: tumor tissue from a brain metastasis. The receptor source for this set is a woman aged 45-59 years with non-small cell lung cancer that had spread to the brain.

V usage is TRBV11-2 and J usage is TRBJ2-2; D is possibly TRBD1 or TRBD2 (5 bases each). This CDR3 is built from 14 residues. The germline CDR1 and CDR2 sequences are SGHAT and FQNNGV. V was shortened by 6 bases and J by 4 bases, with 12 bases between the two germline ends. CDR3 protein: CASRPGRFTGELFF. The DNA of the CDR3 is TGTGCCAGCAGACCGGGACGGTTCACCGGGGAGCTGTTTTTT.

The V and J genes are TRBV28 and TRBJ2-7, with D hard to call. The V end was cut by 3 bases, the J end by 2 bases, with 11 bases between. This CDR3 region has 14 residues. CDR1 and CDR2 from the germline V gene are MDHEN and SYDVKM. CDR3 sequence: CASSFQVVPYEQYF. CDR3 sequence (DNA): TGTGCCAGCAGTTTCCAGGTTGTCCCCTACGAGCAGTACTTC. Full variable domain (remainder filled in from reference TRBV28 and TRBJ2-7): DVKVTQSSRYLVKRTGEKVFLECVQDMDHENMFWYRQDPGLGLRLIYFSYDVKMKEKGDIPEGYSVSREKKERFSLILESASTNQTSMYLCASSFQVVPYEQYFGPGTRLTVT.

The chain couples TRBV6-1 to TRBJ1-1; D perhaps matches TRBD1 (5 bases). Trimming left V 0 bases short and J 8 bases short, with 16 bases between. The germline gives CDR1 MNHNS, CDR2 SASEGT. This CDR3 has 15 amino acids. CDR3: CASSEAAGTASEAFF. The CDR3 DNA reads TGTGCCAGCAGTGAAGCCGCAGGGACGGCGTCAGAAGCTTTCTTT.

This clone occurred a few times. V and J are TRBV5-5 and TRBJ1-2, with 7 positions matching TRBD1. The germline V gene has CDR1 SGHKS and CDR2 YYEKEE (reference sequence). The CDR3 is made up of 13 amino acids. The J segment lost 2 bases and the V segment lost 4 bases, leaving 2 bases of the junction unmatched. The CDR3 protein is CASSQGQNYGYTF. The CDR3 DNA sequence: TGTGCCAGCAGCCAGGGACAGAACTATGGCTACACCTTC.

The table lists this clone with a few counts. The chain has TRBV19 and TRBJ2-7; 12 nucleotides agree with TRBD1. CDR1 and CDR2 from the germline V gene are LNHDA and SQIVND (reference sequence). The CDR3 spans 18 residues. The V gene end was trimmed by 2 bases and the J gene end by 2 bases; junction bases not matched to a gene: 10. CDR3 DNA sequence: TGTGCCAGTAGTATATCCGGGACAGGGGGCGCCCGGGCCTACGAGCAGTACTTC. Protein product: CASSISGTGGARAYEQYF.

The chain links TRBV5-4 to TRBJ1-1, with a possible D match to TRBD1 (5 bases). From germline, CDR1 is SGHNT and CDR2 YYREEE (reference sequence). The CDR3 totals 12 residues. Between the trimmed V and J ends, which lost 4 bases and 7 bases, there was a span of 11 bases. The CDR3 bases are TGTGCCAGCAGCCTCGGGACTTTTGAAGCTTTCTTT. It specifies CASSLGTFEAFF. Together with reference TRBV5-4 and TRBJ1-1, the CDR3 gives the full variable domain: ETGVTQSPTHLIKTRGQQVTLRCSSQSGHNTVSWYQQALGQGPQFIFQYYREEENGRGNFPPRFSGLQFPNYSSELNVNALELDDSALYLCASSLGTFEAFFGQGTRLTVV.

The J gene is TRBJ2-7, the V gene TRBV28, with 7 bases fitting TRBD1. This CDR3 is 13 amino acids long. Trimming took 7 bases from V and 1 from J; bases not matched to a gene: 4. In germline, CDR1 is MDHEN, CDR2 SYDVKM. CDR3 in DNA: TGTGCCAGCACACCAGGGGGTTCCTACGAGCAGTACTTC. As protein: CASTPGGSYEQYF.

The rearrangement joins TRBV18 to TRBJ1-1; D not certain. The CDR3 covers 12 residues. V was trimmed by 4 bases and J by 4 bases, leaving 7 bases between them. CDR1 and CDR2 (germline): KGHSH, LQKENI. CDR3 region: CASSLSPTEAFF. The CDR3 nucleotides are TGTGCCAGCTCACTTTCCCCCACTGAAGCTTTCTTT. Supplemented by reference TRBV18 and TRBJ1-1, the full variable domain reads NAGVMQNPRHLVRRRGQEARLRCSPMKGHSHVYWYRQLPEEGLKFMVYLQKENIIDESGMPKERFSAEFPKEGPSILRIQQVVRGDSAAYFCASSLSPTEAFFGQGTRLTVV.

This clone was seen a few times. The chain is built from TRBV7-8 and TRBJ2-2, with TRBD1 matching over 8 bases. V dropped 1 base and J dropped 5; count of bases not matched to a gene: 0. This CDR3 contains 14 residues. Germline V gene sequence: CDR1 SGHVS, CDR2 FQNEAQ. CDR3: CASSLGQGTGELFF. Written as DNA, the CDR3 is TGTGCCAGCAGCTTAGGACAGGGGACCGGGGAGCTGTTTTTT.

V usage is TRBV12-5 and J usage is TRBJ1-1; no reliable D call. Trimming cost V 2 bases and J 7 bases, with 11 bases left between them. This CDR3 region has 13 residues. CDR1 and CDR2 (germline): LGHNT, FRNRAP. CDR3 DNA sequence: TGTGCTAGTGGTTTGTCCACAGAGGTTGAAGCTTTCTTT. This encodes CASGLSTEVEAFF.

Of note for this clone: A read error may produce the germline difference seen at one junction end. This sequence joins TRBV4-3 and TRBJ1-2; D possibly corresponds to TRBD1 (5 bases). From germline, CDR1 is LGHNA and CDR2 YSLEER. CDR3 length: 16 residues. CDR3 sequence reads: CASSQDKTAHFYGYIF. The DNA for the CDR3 is TGCGCCAGCAGCCAAGATAAGACAGCACACTTCTATGGCTATATCTTC.

The chain couples TRBV29-1 to TRBJ1-1; no reliable D call. This CDR3 is 13 amino acids long. V dropped 6 bases and J dropped 3 bases, with 14 bases sitting between them. Germline lookup yields CDR1 SQVTM and CDR2 ANQGSEA. Here the CDR3 DNA reads TGCAGCGTAAGAGGGTTTTCGGACACTGAAGCTTTCTTT. Amino acid sequence: CSVRGFSDTEAFF.

The chain uses TRBV27 and TRBJ1-3, with no clear D. The germline V gene encodes CDR1 MNHEY and CDR2 SMNVEV (reference sequence). This CDR3 region has 15 residues. V lost 2 bases and J lost 0, with 8 bases in between. DNA for the CDR3: TGTGCCAGCAGTTTAACTTCCAACTCTGGAAACACCATATATTTT. Translated, it gives CASSLTSNSGNTIYF.

The V gene is TRBV28, the J gene TRBJ1-2, with D hard to call. The ends were cut back, 2 bases at V and 4 bases at J, with 11 bases in the middle. CDR3 length: 14 residues. Germline values: CDR1 MDHEN, CDR2 SYDVKM. CDR3 coding DNA: TGTGCCAGCAGTTTAGTACGGGCGGTCTATGGCTACACCTTC. Protein product: CASSLVRAVYGYTF.

V is TRBV19 and J is TRBJ2-7; no reliable D call. The CDR3 contains 13 residues. Germline V gene lookup returns CDR1 LNHDA and CDR2 SQIVND (reference sequence). V was clipped by 6 bases and J by 7 bases, with 16 bases between them. In DNA form, the CDR3 reads TGTGCCAGTAGCCAGGTTGTCCCGGATGAGCAGTACTTC. It codes for CASSQVVPDEQYF.

DNA of the CDR3: TGTGCCAGCAGCTCCGGGCTCCTGGGCAACTATGGCTACACCTTC. Protein: CASSSGLLGNYGYTF. V gene TRBV13 combines with J gene TRBJ1-2; D is unresolved. V dropped 4 bases and J dropped 2 bases, with 14 bases sitting between them. This CDR3 comprises 15 residues. The germline gives CDR1 PRHDT, CDR2 FYEKMQ (reference sequence).

The rearrangement joins TRBV7-8 to TRBJ1-1; D ambiguous. Trimming removed 5 bases from V and 4 bases from J, with 11 bases in between. This CDR3 is 13 amino acids long. The germline gives CDR1 SGHVS, CDR2 FQNEAQ. The CDR3 protein is CASSPTPGTEAFF. The CDR3 nucleotides read TGTGCCAGCAGCCCTACCCCGGGCACTGAAGCTTTCTTT.

The V call is TRBV2, the J call TRBJ1-3, with 7 bases aligning to TRBD1. This CDR3 has 15 residues. V trimming: 7 bases; J trimming: 0 bases; junction bases outside the gene matches: 6. CDR1 is SNHLY and CDR2 is FYNNEI in the germline V gene. CDR3: CASITQGGSGNTIYF. The CDR3 nucleotides are TGTGCCAGCATCACCCAGGGGGGCTCTGGAAACACCATATATTTT.

The chain employs TRBV19 and TRBJ1-1; unclear D gene. V lost 7 bases and J lost 0, with 12 bases in between. Per the germline V gene, CDR1 is LNHDA and CDR2 is SQIVND (reference sequence). The CDR3 sequence is 14 residues long. CDR3: CASKVEALNTEAFF. CDR3 sequence (DNA): TGTGCCAGTAAAGTCGAGGCGTTGAACACTGAAGCTTTCTTT. The variable domain in full, completed from reference TRBV19 and TRBJ1-1, reads DGGITQSPKYLFRKEGQNVTLSCEQNLNHDAMYWYRQDPGQGLRLIYYSQIVNDFQKGDIAEGYSVSREKKESFPLTVTSAQKNPTAFYLCASKVEALNTEAFFGQGTRLTVV.